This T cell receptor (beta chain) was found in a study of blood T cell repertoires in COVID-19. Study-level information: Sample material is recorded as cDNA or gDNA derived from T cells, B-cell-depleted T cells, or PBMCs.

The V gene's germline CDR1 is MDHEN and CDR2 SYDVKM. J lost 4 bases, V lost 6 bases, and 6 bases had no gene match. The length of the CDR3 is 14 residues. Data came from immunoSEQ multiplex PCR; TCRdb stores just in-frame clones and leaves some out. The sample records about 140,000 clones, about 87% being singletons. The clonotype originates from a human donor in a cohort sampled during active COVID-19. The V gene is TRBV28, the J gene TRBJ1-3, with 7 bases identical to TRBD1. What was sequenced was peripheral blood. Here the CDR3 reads CASRPGGTGNTIYF. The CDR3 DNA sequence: TGTGCCAGCAGACCAGGGGGTACAGGAAACACCATATATTTT.